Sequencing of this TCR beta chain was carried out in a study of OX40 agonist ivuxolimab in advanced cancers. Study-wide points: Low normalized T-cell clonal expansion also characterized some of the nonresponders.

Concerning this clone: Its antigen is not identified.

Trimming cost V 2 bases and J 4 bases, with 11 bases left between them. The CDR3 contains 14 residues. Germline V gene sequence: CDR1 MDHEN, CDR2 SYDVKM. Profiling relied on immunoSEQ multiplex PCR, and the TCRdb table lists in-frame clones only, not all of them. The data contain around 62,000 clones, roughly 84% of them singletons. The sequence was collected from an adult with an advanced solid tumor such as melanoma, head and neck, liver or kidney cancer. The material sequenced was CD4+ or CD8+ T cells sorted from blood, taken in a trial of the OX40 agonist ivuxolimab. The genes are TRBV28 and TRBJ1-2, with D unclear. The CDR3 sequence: CASSLEQIVYGYTF. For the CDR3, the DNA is TGTGCCAGCAGTTTAGAACAGATAGTCTATGGCTACACCTTC.